This T cell receptor (beta chain) derives from a study of blood T cell repertoires in COVID-19. In the study overall: Spain, Italy and the United States supplied samples that represented acute and convalescent COVID-19. The analysed material was cDNA or gDNA that came from T cells, B-cell-depleted T cells, or PBMCs.

This clone was detected ten times or more. J lost 7 bases, V lost 6 bases, and 5 bases had no gene match. Germline assignment: CDR1 MNHNY and CDR2 SVGAGI (reference sequence). The length of the CDR3 is 13 residues. The authors' processing: Reference gene primer amplification yielded estimated nucleated cell counts. The assay was immunoSEQ multiplex PCR, and TCRdb's table has in-frame clones only and misses some. V and J calls and clone size are given by that table; D and trimming were obtained from the DNA. Seen here are about 170,000 clones, more than 75% observed once, and the top ten hold over 7.5%.

Sequences were obtained from peripheral blood. The chain carries TRBV6-6 and TRBJ2-2; TRBD2 aligns across 7 bases. This receptor was identified in a woman in her seventies with acute or convalescent COVID-19. CDR3 residues: CASRSGEIGELFF. The DNA for the CDR3 is TGTGCCAGCAGGAGCGGGGAGATCGGGGAGCTGTTTTTT.